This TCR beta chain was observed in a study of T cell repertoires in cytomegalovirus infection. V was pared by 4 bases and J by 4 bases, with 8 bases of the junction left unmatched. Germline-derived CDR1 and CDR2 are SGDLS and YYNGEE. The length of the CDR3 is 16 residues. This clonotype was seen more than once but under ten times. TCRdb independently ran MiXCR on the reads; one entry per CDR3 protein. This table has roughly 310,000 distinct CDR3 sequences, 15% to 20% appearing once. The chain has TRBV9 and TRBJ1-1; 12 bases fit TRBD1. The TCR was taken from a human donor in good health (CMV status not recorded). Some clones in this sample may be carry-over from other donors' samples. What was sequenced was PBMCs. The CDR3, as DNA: TGTGCCAGCAGCCCACGGGACAGGGGGCCGGTCACTGAAGCTTTCTTT. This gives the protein CASSPRDRGPVTEAFF.